This is a list of T cell receptor beta chains from one sample in a study of blood T cell repertoires in COVID-19. Here immunoSEQ multiplex PCR was the method, and the copy in TCRdb shows in-frame clones only, minus some. The sample has under 45,000 clones, about 89% seen once. Sequenced material: peripheral blood. The receptor source for this set is a human donor in a cohort sampled during active COVID-19. The CDR3 runs from the conserved cysteine through the conserved F or W. The D gene is left open where the match is weak. Size tells how often a clone was seen (once, few, many) or the class of an expanded clone, and some rows leave it out.

j_call clone_size d_call v_call cdr3_nt cdr3_aa
TRBJ2-7 - - TRBV6-5 TGTGCCAGCAGTTACTCTCGACAACTCGAACTCTACGAGCAGTACTTC CASSYSRQLELYEQYF
TRBJ2-1 - TRBD2 TRBV19 TGTGCCAGTAGTATGTGGACTAGCGGGGGGGCCAAGGCTGGGCAGTTCTTC CASSMWTSGGAKAGQFF
TRBJ1-2 - - TRBV24-1 TGTGCCACCAGTGAAGACGTGGGGGGGTACTATGGCTACACCTTC CATSEDVGGYYGYTF
TRBJ1-5 - - TRBV12-3/TRBV12-4 TGTGCCAGCAGTACAGGGTCCGTGGGGGCCCAGCATTTT CASSTGSVGAQHF
TRBJ2-5 once TRBD1 TRBV19 TGTGCCAGTAGTGCCGGGACAGGGGCCGAGACCCAGTACTTC CASSAGTGAETQYF
TRBJ2-7 - - TRBV3-1/TRBV3-2 TGTGCCAGCAGCCAAGAAGGGGGAGCCTACGAGCAGTACTTC CASSQEGGAYEQYF
TRBJ2-7 - TRBD1 TRBV6-6 TGTGCCAGCAGTTACGAGGACAGGGGTGGCCACGAGCAGTACTTC CASSYEDRGGHEQYF
TRBJ2-6 - - TRBV5-1 TGCGCCAGCAGCCTGGACACCGCCCTCTCTGGGGCCAACGTCCTGACTTTC CASSLDTALSGANVLTF
TRBJ2-7 once - TRBV11-2 TGTGCCAGCAGCTTAGCCAGAGGGGGGGTCGGCTACGAGCAGTACTTC CASSLARGGVGYEQYF
TRBJ1-2 - TRBD1 TRBV20-1 TGCAGTGCTTTGGGACAGGTGAGGTTAACCTTC CSALGQVRLTF
TRBJ1-2 - TRBD1 TRBV7-8 TGTGCCAGCAGCCCTAGGACAGGGGGTAACTATGGCTACACCTTC CASSPRTGGNYGYTF
TRBJ2-7 - - TRBV5-6 TGTGCCAGCAGCTTGCCAGGGATCGACGAGCAGTACTTC CASSLPGIDEQYF
TRBJ2-1 - TRBD1 TRBV6-5 TGTGCCAGCAGGACTGGGACAGGGGCCTACAATGAGCAGTTCTTC CASRTGTGAYNEQFF
TRBJ2-6 - - TRBV4-3 TGCGCCAGCAGCCAAGTAGACTACTCTGGGGCCAACGTCCTGACTTTC CASSQVDYSGANVLTF
TRBJ1-2 - - TRBV19 TGTGCCAGTAGTATAGACAGGGACTATGGCTACACCTTC CASSIDRDYGYTF
TRBJ1-1 - - TRBV7-9 TGTGCCAGCAGCCCCTGGGACTCGGCGAACACTGAAGCTTTCTTT CASSPWDSANTEAFF
TRBJ1-6 - TRBD1 TRBV18 TGTGCCAGCTCACCCTGGGACAGTTATAATTCACCCCTCCACTTT CASSPWDSYNSPLHF
TRBJ2-1 - - TRBV18 TGTGCCAGCTCACCGCGGTCCACTTGGAGCTCCTACAATGAGCAGTTCTTC CASSPRSTWSSYNEQFF
TRBJ1-5 - TRBD1 TRBV5-6 TGTGCCAGCAGCTCGACAGGGAGAAATCAGCCCCAGCATTTT CASSSTGRNQPQHF
TRBJ1-5 - TRBD1 TRBV6-6 TGTGCCAGCAGTGACTGGGACAGCGGAAATCAGCCCCAGCATTTT CASSDWDSGNQPQHF
TRBJ1-5 - TRBD1 TRBV7-9 TGTGCCAGCAGTTCCGGGACAGGGATCCAGCCCCAGCATTTT CASSSGTGIQPQHF
TRBJ2-5 - TRBD2 TRBV9 TGTGCCAGCAAGGCGGGGGAGGGGGAGACCCAGTACTTC CASKAGEGETQYF
TRBJ1-3 - - TRBV2 TGTGCCAGCCACTACATGACAGTTTCTGGAAACACCATATATTTT CASHYMTVSGNTIYF
TRBJ2-7 - - TRBV6-5 TGTGCCAGCAGTTGGAACAGGGATGCGGCAGGCGAGCAGTACTTC CASSWNRDAAGEQYF
TRBJ2-3 - TRBD2 TRBV25-1 TGTGCCAGCAGTCGACTAGCGGGGGCTACGCAGTATTTT CASSRLAGATQYF
TRBJ1-1 - - TRBV5-1 TGCGCCAGCAGCTTAGGGACACCGATCCCGAACACTGAAGCTTTCTTT CASSLGTPIPNTEAFF
TRBJ1-2 - TRBD1 TRBV10-3 TGTGCCGCCGGACAGGGAAGCTATGGCTACACCTTC CAAGQGSYGYTF
TRBJ1-5 few TRBD1 TRBV5-1 TGCGCCAGCAGCTTGGCGGGACAGGGTTATCAGCCCCAGCATTTT CASSLAGQGYQPQHF
TRBJ2-1 - TRBD2 TRBV29-1 TGCAGCGTTGCTGGATTAGCGGGGGCCAGCTACAATGAGCAGTTCTTC CSVAGLAGASYNEQFF